This T cell receptor beta chain derives from a study of cytomegalovirus exposure and HLA in healthy donors. Overall study context: HLA-typed donors were the source of 80 million to 90 million unique TCRs, which an early data release held.

V gave up 1 base and J gave up 2 bases, with 18 bases separating them. The germline CDR1 and CDR2 sequences are MGHRA and YSYEKL. CDR3 size: 18 residues. Primers: 60 Vbeta forward and 13 Jbeta reverse. The table came from immunoSEQ multiplex PCR; TCRdb's copy has only in-frame clones and leaves some out. The sample consists of 200,000 to 250,000 clones, approximately 82% of them appearing once. Study results and caveats: Researchers reported from a later analysis that most CMV-associated TCR beta chains appeared HLA-restricted. A later analysis reportedly found fewer N-insertions in an Asian-associated ancestry cluster than the roughly 730-donor mean. Some V segments (TRBV6-2 and TRBV6-3 among them) were excluded as indistinguishable.

This clone was counted between two and nine times. The target antigen is unknown. This receptor was taken from a male donor in good health and CMV-seronegative. Sample: PBMCs. The chain links TRBV4-1 to TRBJ1-5; weak D call: TRBD1 (6 bases). The CDR3 here is CASSQVFRGGPGNQPQHF. In nucleotides, the CDR3 is TGCGCCAGCAGCCAAGTTTTTCGTGGGGGCCCGGGCAATCAGCCCCAGCATTTT.